Following are 29 T cell receptor beta chains from one sample sequenced in a study of T cells in localized non-small cell lung cancer. Data came from immunoSEQ multiplex PCR; TCRdb stores just in-frame clones and leaves some out. The repertoire holds about 2,800 clones, with approximately 18% as singletons. The input for sequencing was lung tumor tissue, taken before any cancer treatment. The origin of the receptors is a woman aged 40 to 75 with stage II lung adenocarcinoma.

The chain employs TRBV19 and TRBJ1-2; 7 bases line up with TRBD1. Looked up from germline, CDR1 is LNHDA and CDR2 is SQIVND (reference sequence). V lost 8 bases, J lost 4 bases, and 7 bases stayed unmatched. The CDR3 consists of 13 residues. The CDR3 region is CASARDSPYGYTF. The CDR3 DNA sequence: TGTGCCAGTGCGCGGGACAGCCCCTATGGCTACACCTTC.

J is TRBJ2-7 and V is TRBV18; TRBD2 aligns across 14 bases. The CDR3 has 16 residues. Per germline, CDR1 KGHSH and CDR2 LQKENI. The ends lost 3 bases at V and 4 bases at J; junction bases unmatched: 5. The CDR3 is CASSPGLAGAGYEQYF. The CDR3 nucleotides are TGTGCCAGCTCACCGGGACTAGCGGGGGCGGGGTACGAGCAGTACTTC.

The chain combines TRBV11-3 with TRBJ1-5; D ambiguous. CDR1 is SGHNT and CDR2 is YENEEA in the germline V gene. The CDR3 totals 18 residues. Trimming took off 0 bases at V and 5 bases at J, with 20 bases between the two ends. The CDR3 protein is CASSLDAPSGYRDQPQHF. The CDR3 nucleotides are TGTGCCAGCAGCTTAGATGCCCCATCCGGGTATCGCGATCAGCCCCAGCATTTT.

The CDR3 DNA sequence: TGTGCCAGTTCTTTTACCGGGACAGGGTTTAGAAACACCATATATTTT. Its protein is CASSFTGTGFRNTIYF. The chain uses TRBV28 and TRBJ1-3; TRBD1 aligns across 9 bases. V shed 9 bases and J 5 bases; nucleotides not matched to a gene: 14. CDR3 size: 16 residues. Germline CDR1 is MDHEN and CDR2 is SYDVKM.

The chain links TRBV1 to TRBJ1-2; the table gives TRBD1 as D, unverified against the DNA. TRBV1 counts as a pseudogene. The CDR3 is 14 amino acids. The CDR3 spells CASSQELSRDRVNF. The CDR3 coding sequence is TGCGCCAGCAGCCAAGAGTTAAGTCGTGACAGGGTCAACTTC.

This clone showed up just once. The genes are TRBV19 and TRBJ2-3; D may be TRBD1 or TRBD2 (6 bases each). V dropped 0 bases and J dropped 2 bases, with 21 bases sitting between them. CDR1 and CDR2 from the germline V gene are LNHDA and SQIVND (reference sequence). The CDR3 totals 19 residues. DNA for the CDR3: TGTGCCAGTAGTATAGATCGGGGCCGAAAGGGGGGTGACACAGATACGCAGTATTTT. Its translation is CASSIDRGRKGGDTDTQYF.

This clone has more than one count but fewer than ten. The chain has TRBV11-3 and TRBJ1-4; D not resolved. Germline lookup yields CDR1 SGHNT and CDR2 YENEEA. The CDR3 length is 16 residues. V lost 5 bases and J 7 bases, leaving 20 bases between the germline ends. CDR3 sequence (DNA): TGTGCCAGCAGCCAAACTCACACGTCGCGGGGTGAAAAACTGTTTTTT. Encoded protein: CASSQTHTSRGEKLFF.

This chain uses TRBV9 with TRBJ1-6; D unclear. CDR3 length: 12 residues. Germline V CDR1 and CDR2: SGDLS, YYNGEE. Trimming left V 4 bases short and J 10 bases short, with 9 bases between. The CDR3 loop reads CASSSARSPLHF. The DNA for the CDR3 is TGTGCCAGCAGCTCGGCCCGGTCACCCCTCCACTTT.

This clone was found a few times. This sequence joins TRBV19 and TRBJ2-7; 7 bases are a match to TRBD1. V shed 4 bases, J shed 6 bases, and the junction held 21 bases outside the gene matches. Looked up from germline, CDR1 is LNHDA and CDR2 is SQIVND (reference sequence). The CDR3 has 18 residues. The CDR3 sequence: CASSTPRAEEGYRGEQYF. CDR3 bases: TGTGCCAGTAGTACTCCGCGGGCCGAAGAGGGTTACAGGGGCGAGCAGTACTTC.

The chain combines TRBV19 with TRBJ2-2, with D maybe TRBD1 (6 bases). The CDR3 consists of 15 residues. V gave up 1 base and J gave up 4 bases, with 10 bases separating them. Germline assignment: CDR1 LNHDA and CDR2 SQIVND (reference sequence). This chain's CDR3 is CASSIVRGTTGELFF. In nucleotides, the CDR3 is TGTGCCAGTAGTATAGTAAGGGGGACCACCGGGGAGCTGTTTTTT.

This clone is medium-sized in the sample. The V gene is TRBV9, the J gene TRBJ1-2; 10 bases match TRBD1. Losses at the gene ends were 1 base for V and 14 bases for J; bases not matched to a gene: 8. The germline V gene encodes CDR1 SGDLS and CDR2 YYNGEE. This CDR3 contains 13 residues. Here the CDR3 reads CASSVTGTGEETF. In nucleotides, the CDR3 is TGTGCCAGCAGCGTAACTGGGACAGGGGAAGAAACCTTC. The full variable domain, completed using reference TRBV9 and TRBJ1-2, is DSGVTQTPKHLITATGQRVTLRCSPRSGDLSVYWYQQSLDQGLQFLIQYYNGEERAKGNILERFSAQQFPDLHSELNLSSLELGDSALYFCASSVTGTGEETFGSGTRLTVV.

This clone was observed at least ten times. This chain connects TRBV2 to TRBJ2-3; 9 bases are a match to TRBD2. CDR1 is SNHLY and CDR2 is FYNNEI in the germline V gene. This CDR3 is built from 16 residues. The J segment lost 5 bases and the V segment lost 0 bases, leaving 6 bases of the junction unmatched. Here the CDR3 DNA reads TGTGCCAGCAGTGAAGCGGGGCGGGGGGGCTTAGATACGCAGTATTTT. It translates to CASSEAGRGGLDTQYF. The full variable domain, rest sourced from reference TRBV2 and TRBJ2-3, is EPEVTQTPSHQVTQMGQEVILRCVPISNHLYFYWYRQILGQKVEFLVSFYNNEISEKSEIFDDQFSVERPDGSNFTLKIRSTKLEDSAMYFCASSEAGRGGLDTQYFGPGTRLTVL.

The rearrangement uses TRBV5-1 and TRBJ1-1, with D perhaps TRBD1 (6 bases). Deletions cut 2 bases from V and 1 base from J, with 18 bases between. The CDR3 covers 17 residues. The germline gives CDR1 SGHRS, CDR2 YFSETQ. CDR3 in DNA: TGCGCCAGCAGCTTCTTCGGGGGGCGGGTGTCGAACACTGAAGCTTTCTTT. This gives the protein CASSFFGGRVSNTEAFF.

This clone has a handful of counts. The chain uses TRBV6-8 and TRBJ1-2, with no clear D. V lost 4 bases and J lost 0, with 15 bases in between. The germline V gene has CDR1 MNHGY and CDR2 SAAAGT. This CDR3 spans 16 amino acids. This chain's CDR3 is CASSFISGATNYGYTF. The DNA for the CDR3 is TGTGCCAGCAGTTTTATTTCCGGAGCAACTAACTATGGCTACACCTTC.

The chain employs TRBV19 and TRBJ1-4; D call uncertain. V lost 7 bases and J 7 bases, leaving 16 bases between the germline ends. This CDR3 is built from 14 residues. Germline lookup yields CDR1 LNHDA and CDR2 SQIVND (reference sequence). The CDR3 region is CASIGGAGVEKLFF. In nucleotides, the CDR3 is TGTGCCAGTATCGGAGGCGCCGGGGTTGAAAAACTGTTTTTT.

This clone appeared a few times. This chain links TRBV29-1 with TRBJ1-1; D is ambiguous. The CDR3 is made up of 12 amino acids. Trimming stripped 4 bases from V and 0 bases from J, with 6 bases between. Germline loops: CDR1 SQVTM, CDR2 ANQGSEA. The CDR3 is CSVVPMNTEAFF. The CDR3 DNA sequence: TGCAGCGTTGTTCCAATGAACACTGAAGCTTTCTTT.

This clone has just a few counts. V usage is TRBV28 and J usage is TRBJ1-2; no firm D call. CDR1 and CDR2 (germline): MDHEN, SYDVKM. The V and J ends lost 3 bases and 0 bases respectively, with 5 bases between them. This CDR3 has 13 amino acids. The CDR3 here is CASSLEANYGYTF. The CDR3 nucleotides are TGTGCCAGCAGTTTGGAAGCTAACTATGGCTACACCTTC.

V and J are TRBV10-2 and TRBJ2-1; the match to TRBD2 covers 7 bases. Germline-derived CDR1 and CDR2 are WSHSY and SAAADI. The CDR3 covers 14 residues. The J segment lost 5 bases and the V segment lost 6 bases, leaving 7 bases of the junction unmatched. CDR3 nucleotides: TGCGCCAGCAGCCCGGGACTAAGGGACAATGAGCAGTTCTTC. It translates to CASSPGLRDNEQFF.

This clone qualifies as medium-sized. V gene TRBV6-8 combines with J gene TRBJ1-2, with no clear D. V was pared by 2 bases and J by 5 bases, with 6 bases between. Germline V gives CDR1 MNHGY, CDR2 SAAAGT. The CDR3 has 12 amino acids. CDR3 DNA sequence: TGTGCCAGCAGTTACGATCGGTATGGCTACACCTTC. Its protein is CASSYDRYGYTF.

CDR3: CASSLDPIAQGRGVVTQYF. The DNA of the CDR3 is TGTGCCAGCAGCTTAGATCCAATCGCACAGGGTAGAGGGGTTGTTACGCAGTATTTT. This rearrangement joins TRBV11-3 to TRBJ2-3, with a possible D match to TRBD1 (6 bases). From germline, CDR1 is SGHNT and CDR2 YENEEA. The V gene lost 0 bases and the J gene lost 8 bases, with 27 bases spanning the gap. The CDR3 contains 19 residues.

This clone was seen only a few times. The chain uses TRBV11-3 and TRBJ2-7; D possibly corresponds to TRBD2 (6 bases). Deletions cut 3 bases from V and 3 bases from J, with 21 bases between. This CDR3 is built from 17 residues. Looked up from germline, CDR1 is SGHNT and CDR2 is YENEEA. The CDR3 is CASSLDEGGTPFYEQYF. DNA of the CDR3: TGTGCCAGCAGCTTGGATGAAGGCGGGACGCCTTTCTACGAGCAGTACTTC.

The genes are TRBV11-3 and TRBJ1-6; weak D call: TRBD1 (5 bases). The germline V gene encodes CDR1 SGHNT and CDR2 YENEEA. Trimming pared 7 bases from V and 7 bases from J, leaving 17 bases between. The CDR3 extends over 15 amino acids. The CDR3 loop reads CASTNYRDGNSPLHF. CDR3 nucleotides: TGTGCCAGCACCAACTACCGGGACGGGAATTCACCCCTCCACTTT.

This clone was counted between two and nine times. The chain employs TRBV11-3 and TRBJ2-5, with D perhaps matching TRBD2 (6 bases). Germline CDR1 reads SGHNT; CDR2 reads YENEEA. V dropped 5 bases and J dropped 3 bases, with 13 bases sitting between them. The CDR3 loop spans 14 amino acids. The CDR3 sequence: CASSTTGLEETQYF. The CDR3 DNA reads TGTGCCAGCAGCACGACGGGACTTGAAGAGACCCAGTACTTC.

V and J are TRBV19 and TRBJ2-3; TRBD1 aligns across 7 bases. The CDR3 is 12 residues long. With 6 bases clipped from V and 6 bases from J, the junction kept 3 bases outside the gene matches. Germline V gene data show CDR1 as LNHDA and CDR2 as SQIVND (reference sequence). In nucleotides, the CDR3 is TGTGCCAGTAGGACAGGGTACGATACGCAGTATTTT. Encoded protein: CASRTGYDTQYF. Filled out from reference TRBV19 and TRBJ2-3, the complete variable domain reads DGGITQSPKYLFRKEGQNVTLSCEQNLNHDAMYWYRQDPGQGLRLIYYSQIVNDFQKGDIAEGYSVSREKKESFPLTVTSAQKNPTAFYLCASRTGYDTQYFGPGTRLTVL.

This clone is categorized as medium-sized. The junction differs from germline at one of its ends, possibly a read error. The rearrangement uses TRBV6-8 and TRBJ2-3; 9 bases match TRBD2. CDR3 length equals 16 residues. Per the germline V gene, CDR1 is MNHGY and CDR2 is SAAAGT. The CDR3 DNA reads TGTGCCATCAGTGGGGTGTTAGCGGGGGCCACAGATACGCAGTATTTT. It yields the protein CAISGVLAGATDTQYF.

This clone is medium-sized in the sample. The J gene is TRBJ1-4, the V gene TRBV11-3, with D maybe TRBD1 (6 bases). V was clipped by 3 bases and J by 7 bases, with 18 bases between them. Looked up from germline, CDR1 is SGHNT and CDR2 is YENEEA. The CDR3 spans 16 residues. CDR3 amino acids: CASSLTQGLMSEKLFF. The CDR3 region has the DNA TGTGCCAGCAGCTTGACCCAGGGGTTGATGAGTGAAAAACTGTTTTTT.

This clone appeared a few times. The rearrangement uses TRBV6-8 and TRBJ2-1, with 10 positions matching TRBD2. V lost 3 bases, J lost 0 bases, and 11 bases stayed unmatched. The germline V gene has CDR1 MNHGY and CDR2 SAAAGT. This CDR3 comprises 19 residues. CDR3 loop: CASSYSGLAGVSSYNEQFF. CDR3 in DNA: TGTGCCAGCAGTTATTCAGGGCTAGCGGGGGTGAGCTCCTACAATGAGCAGTTCTTC.

The gene calls are TRBV6-8 and TRBJ1-1, with 10 bases matching TRBD1. Germline values: CDR1 MNHGY, CDR2 SAAAGT. The CDR3 has 14 residues. V shed 4 bases, J shed 10 bases, and the junction held 9 bases outside the gene matches. CDR3 protein: CASSFLSGTGAAFF. In DNA, the CDR3 is TGTGCCAGCAGTTTCCTATCCGGGACAGGGGCAGCTTTCTTT.

By share, this clone ranks as medium-sized. This chain joins TRBV9 and TRBJ1-6, with a tentative D call TRBD1 (6 bases). This CDR3 spans 14 amino acids. Per germline, CDR1 SGDLS and CDR2 YYNGEE. Trimming removed 0 bases from V and 10 bases from J, with 11 bases in between. The CDR3 here is CASSVETGQSPLHF. CDR3 bases: TGTGCCAGCAGCGTAGAAACAGGGCAGTCACCCCTCCACTTT.